These T cell receptor beta chains were read from a single sample in a study of T-cell memory formation after mild COVID-19. One entry per CDR3 protein, called by TCRdb with MiXCR from the 5' RACE reads. The sample has some 200,000 distinct CDR3 sequences, 20% to 25% seen once. The specimen was PBMCs or a T cell subset sorted from them (not recorded which). These receptors came from an adult woman who had mild COVID-19 (a few samples of this study predate the infection). Cell type and time point are not known. CDR3s include the opening cysteine and the closing phenylalanine or tryptophan. Each record gives: clone size, V gene, J gene, D gene, CDR3 protein, CDR3 DNA. The D gene is left open where the match is weak. Clone size, where shown, is once, few, many, or a class for clones that have expanded.

few,TRBV20-1,TRBJ2-1,TRBD2,CSARDGLAADYNEQFF,TGCAGTGCTAGAGACGGACTAGCGGCAGACTACAATGAGCAGTTCTTC
.,TRBV15,TRBJ2-7,.,CATSSQVSSYEQYF,TGTGCCACCAGCAGCCAGGTCAGCTCCTACGAGCAGTACTTC
few,TRBV20-1,TRBJ2-5,.,CSARDTRGPGTQYF,TGCAGTGCTAGAGATACCCGGGGCCCGGGGACCCAGTACTTC
.,TRBV20-1,TRBJ2-7,.,CSARSGAYEQYF,TGCAGTGCTAGGTCTGGGGCTTACGAGCAGTACTTC
.,TRBV15,TRBJ1-5,.,CATSRARVGDQPQHF,TGTGCCACCAGCAGAGCGAGGGTTGGGGATCAGCCCCAGCATTTT
few,TRBV4-2,TRBJ2-7,.,CASSQEMAYEQYF,TGTGCCAGCAGCCAAGAGATGGCCTACGAGCAGTACTTC
.,TRBV7-9,TRBJ2-5,TRBD1,CASSNDRAVGRETQYF,TGTGCCAGCAGCAACGACAGGGCAGTGGGTCGAGAGACCCAGTACTTC
medium-sized,TRBV27,TRBJ2-2,TRBD1,CASSEPDRANTGELFF,TGTGCCAGCTCCGAACCGGACAGGGCGAACACCGGGGAGCTGTTTTTT
few,TRBV7-9,TRBJ1-2,TRBD1,CASTFQTGDGYTF,TGTGCCAGCACATTCCAGACAGGGGATGGCTACACCTTC
few,TRBV5-1,TRBJ2-7,.,CASSLAGHLYEQYF,TGCGCCAGCAGCTTGGCTGGACACCTTTACGAGCAGTACTTC
few,TRBV12-3/TRBV12-4,TRBJ1-5,.,CASSLAHSNQPQHF,TGTGCCAGCAGTTTAGCCCATAGCAATCAGCCCCAGCATTTT
few,TRBV6-5,TRBJ2-2,.,CASSQDGRTYTGELFF,TGTGCCAGCAGTCAGGACGGGCGGACTTACACCGGGGAGCTGTTTTTT
few,TRBV29-1,TRBJ1-2,TRBD1,CSVLKGVDWDRSGYTF,TGCAGCGTTCTCAAAGGGGTTGATTGGGACAGATCAGGCTACACCTTC
.,TRBV6-5,TRBJ1-6,TRBD1,CASSYQGTGRERLLHF,TGTGCCAGCAGTTACCAAGGGACAGGCCGAGAACGGCTCCTCCACTTT
few,TRBV4-1,TRBJ2-3,TRBD1,CASSPGTGTSDTQYF,TGCGCCAGCAGCCCCGGGACAGGGACGTCTGATACGCAGTATTTT
few,TRBV29-1,TRBJ2-2,.,CSVEDRGTGELFF,TGCAGCGTTGAAGATCGCGGCACCGGGGAGCTGTTTTTT
few,TRBV4-3,TRBJ2-3,TRBD2,CASSQYYEAGNTDTQYF,TGCGCCAGCAGCCAATATTACGAAGCGGGAAACACAGATACGCAGTATTTT
few,TRBV4-3,TRBJ2-2,.,CASSQDRTGELFF,TGCGCCAGCAGCCAAGATAGGACCGGGGAGCTGTTTTTT
.,TRBV11-2,TRBJ2-1,.,CASSLGGDGQFF,TGTGCCAGCAGCTTAGGGGGAGATGGGCAGTTCTTC
.,TRBV12-3/TRBV12-4,TRBJ2-7,TRBD1,CASRWTGYSDEQYF,TGTGCCAGCAGATGGACAGGGTACTCGGACGAGCAGTACTTC
few,TRBV6-1,TRBJ1-1,TRBD1,CASRTGPTEAFF,TGTGCCAGCAGGACAGGGCCCACTGAAGCTTTCTTT
.,TRBV7-8,TRBJ2-1,.,CASSLTPQDHYNEQFF,TGTGCCAGCAGCCTCACCCCCCAGGATCACTACAATGAGCAGTTCTTC
.,TRBV12-3/TRBV12-4,TRBJ2-2,.,CASSATPGTPGANTGELFF,TGTGCCAGCAGCGCAACCCCCGGGACCCCCGGCGCGAACACCGGGGAGCTGTTTTTT
.,TRBV7-9,TRBJ2-1,TRBD2,CASRLAVSSYNEQFF,TGTGCCAGCCGACTAGCGGTTAGCTCCTACAATGAGCAGTTCTTC
few,TRBV4-2,TRBJ2-5,.,CASSQASGLMDGQYF,TGTGCCAGCAGCCAAGCGTCGGGACTCATGGATGGCCAGTACTTC
few,TRBV25-1,TRBJ2-7,TRBD1,CASSETGTGPYEQYF,TGTGCCAGCAGTGAGACCGGGACAGGGCCCTACGAGCAGTACTTC
.,TRBV5-1,TRBJ2-1,.,CASSLGDRLGSSYNEQFF,TGCGCCAGCAGCTTGGGAGACAGGTTGGGGAGCTCCTACAATGAGCAGTTCTTC
.,TRBV7-9,TRBJ1-3,TRBD1,CASSSPDRTISSGNTIYF,TGTGCCAGCAGCTCCCCGGACAGGACTATATCCTCTGGAAACACCATATATTTT
few,TRBV27,TRBJ2-7,.,CASSLSPPYEQYF,TGTGCCAGCAGTTTATCACCCCCCTACGAGCAGTACTTC
few,TRBV9,TRBJ2-7,TRBD2,CASSIGTSGYEQYF,TGTGCCAGCAGCATCGGGACTAGCGGCTACGAGCAGTACTTC
.,TRBV7-9,TRBJ2-3,TRBD2,CASSLRGTSGGLGPDTQYF,TGTGCCAGCAGCTTAAGGGGGACTAGCGGGGGTCTCGGGCCAGATACGCAGTATTTT
few,TRBV25-1,TRBJ1-1,.,CASSEEGGGAFF,TGTGCCAGCAGTGAAGAAGGCGGGGGAGCTTTCTTT
few,TRBV7-6,TRBJ2-1,TRBD2,CASSLEEGGPYNEQFF,TGTGCCAGCAGCTTAGAGGAGGGAGGGCCCTACAATGAGCAGTTCTTC
.,TRBV9,TRBJ1-6,.,CASSAQGSGNSPLHF,TGTGCCAGCAGCGCCCAGGGTTCGGGCAATTCACCCCTCCACTTT
.,TRBV12-3/TRBV12-4,TRBJ2-2,TRBD2,CASSLVLAGVTGELFF,TGTGCCAGCAGTCTCGTACTAGCGGGGGTCACCGGGGAGCTGTTTTTT
.,TRBV7-6,TRBJ2-1,.,CASSLARLAGYNEQFF,TGTGCCAGCAGCTTAGCGAGGCTAGCAGGCTACAATGAGCAGTTCTTC
.,TRBV27,TRBJ2-7,TRBD1,CASSLAGQGVYEQYF,TGTGCCAGCAGTTTAGCAGGACAGGGGGTTTACGAGCAGTACTTC